A selection of T cell receptor beta chains follows, all from one sample in a study of T-cell reconstitution after alpha-beta-depleted transplantation in children. TCRdb itself ran the PCR reads through MiXCR, one entry per CDR3 protein. The sample lists just over 350,000 distinct CDR3 sequences, 13% seen once, with over 3.5% in the top ten. Sequences were derived from PBMCs, sampled from the stem cell graft. These receptor sequences come from a human donor who donated a stem cell graft to a child with Fanconi anemia. CDR3s include the opening cysteine and the closing phenylalanine or tryptophan. D genes are given only for firm matches. Not every row has a clone size; where given, it reads once, few, many or a size class.

V	J	size	D	length	DNA	CDR3
TRBV12-3/TRBV12-4	TRBJ1-1	many	.	15	TGTGCCAGCAGTTTTGGGAAACTGCCGGGTGGTGAAGCTTTCTTT	CASSFGKLPGGEAFF
TRBV5-1	TRBJ1-3	.	.	18	TGCGCCAGCAGCTTTCAGGGTATCGGAATCGGCTCTGGAAACACCATATATTTT	CASSFQGIGIGSGNTIYF
TRBV18	TRBJ2-5	.	.	13	TGTGCCAGCTCACCACGAACTAGGGAGACCCAGTACTTC	CASSPRTRETQYF
TRBV10-3	TRBJ2-5	.	TRBD1	16	TGTGCCATCAGTGAGTCTGGTGGGACAGGGGGGCAGACCCAGTACTTC	CAISESGGTGGQTQYF
TRBV2	TRBJ2-5	few	TRBD2	14	TGTGCCAGCAGTGAGGGGGGGAGCGCGGAGACCCAGTACTTC	CASSEGGSAETQYF
TRBV3-1	TRBJ1-6	few	.	15	TGTGCCAGCAGCCCTAAGACGGGCGGTAATTCACCCCTCCACTTT	CASSPKTGGNSPLHF
TRBV24-1	TRBJ2-1	.	TRBD1	17	TGTGCCACCAGTGATTTTAGGACGGGGACAGCTTACAATGAGCAGTTCTTC	CATSDFRTGTAYNEQFF
TRBV5-1	TRBJ2-3	.	.	15	TGCGCCAGCAGCCCCGACAGAGAAAGCACAGATACGCAGTATTTT	CASSPDRESTDTQYF
TRBV12-3/TRBV12-4	TRBJ1-2	many	TRBD1	15	TGTGCCAGCAGATTGACAGGGGAAGGCTACTATGGCTACACCTTC	CASRLTGEGYYGYTF
TRBV10-3	TRBJ2-3	.	.	11	TGTGCCATCAGTGAAGAGGATACGCAGTATTTT	CAISEEDTQYF
TRBV20-1	TRBJ2-4	many	.	13	TGCAGTGCCCACTCGGGATCCAAAAACATTCAGTACTTC	CSAHSGSKNIQYF
TRBV12-3/TRBV12-4	TRBJ2-3	few	TRBD2	16	TGTGCCAGCAGTCTCAAGCGGGGGGAAAGCACAGATACGCAGTATTTT	CASSLKRGESTDTQYF
TRBV4-3	TRBJ2-1	few	.	15	TGCGCCAGCAGCCGAGAGTCAGGGCGGTTGAATGAGCAGTTCTTC	CASSRESGRLNEQFF
TRBV4-3	TRBJ2-3	many	.	17	TGCGCCAGCAGCCAAGATAGGAGGGGTGGGGAGGCAGATACGCAGTATTTT	CASSQDRRGGEADTQYF
TRBV3-1	TRBJ2-1	.	.	14	TGTGCCAGCAGCCAAGACCGAGGTTTCGGTGAGCAGTTCTTC	CASSQDRGFGEQFF
TRBV20-1	TRBJ1-3	few	.	13	TGCAGTGCTAGATGGGGGGATACGAACACCATATATTTT	CSARWGDTNTIYF
TRBV15	TRBJ2-1	.	.	15	TGTGCCACCAGCAGAGCCTTGCAGGGAAGGAATGAGCAGTTCTTC	CATSRALQGRNEQFF
TRBV7-2	TRBJ2-5	.	.	13	TGTGCCTCAAAGGGACTCGCCCTTGGGACCCAGTACTTC	CASKGLALGTQYF
TRBV19	TRBJ2-1	few	.	12	TGTGCCAGTAGTATTGGTCAGGGTAAGCAGTTCTTC	CASSIGQGKQFF
TRBV3-1	TRBJ1-1	.	.	14	TGTGCCAGCAGCCAACCAGGGTCGGGGACTGAAGCTTTCTTT	CASSQPGSGTEAFF
TRBV7-2	TRBJ2-1	.	.	13	TGTGCCAGCAGCTTAGTGCGGAACAATGAGCAGTTCTTC	CASSLVRNNEQFF
TRBV20-1	TRBJ1-2	few	TRBD1	13	TGCAGCCTACGCCGGGACAGGGGGATCGGCTACACCTTC	CSLRRDRGIGYTF
TRBV6-1	TRBJ1-3	many	.	12	TGTGCCAGCAGTGCGGCAGGGAACACCATATATTTT	CASSAAGNTIYF
TRBV29-1	TRBJ2-2	few	TRBD1	14	TGCAGCGCTCAAATAGGGACAGCTACCGGGGAGCTGTTTTTT	CSAQIGTATGELFF
TRBV3-1	TRBJ1-5	.	.	17	TGTGCCAGCAGCCAAGATCATCCAGGTACGAGCAATCAGCCCCAGCATTTT	CASSQDHPGTSNQPQHF
TRBV2	TRBJ2-3	.	TRBD1	17	TGTGCCAGCAGTGAGCACATCGGGACAGGGGACACAGATACGCAGTATTTT	CASSEHIGTGDTDTQYF
TRBV6-5	TRBJ2-4	many	.	14	TGTGCCAGCAGTCCCAGGGTAGATGGAAACATTCAGTACTTC	CASSPRVDGNIQYF
TRBV7-3	TRBJ2-2	.	TRBD1	19	TGTGCCAGCAGCCCCCTTCCCTCTACAGGGGGACGGAACACCGGGGAGCTGTTTTTT	CASSPLPSTGGRNTGELFF
TRBV11-2	TRBJ2-3	few	.	15	TGTGCCAGCAGCTTAGAGGGCGGGGGCTGGGATACGCAGTATTTT	CASSLEGGGWDTQYF
TRBV12-3/TRBV12-4	TRBJ1-5	few	.	15	TGTGCCAGCAGGCTAGCGGGGGGTGAAGGTCAGCCCCAGCATTTT	CASRLAGGEGQPQHF
TRBV28	TRBJ2-2	.	.	15	TGTGCCAGCAAAAACAGACCCGCGAACACCGGGGAGCTGTTTTTT	CASKNRPANTGELFF
TRBV5-1	TRBJ1-1	many	.	18	TGCGCCAGCAGCCCGGGCAGGGGAGGAACAGGGTTGAACACTGAAGCTTTCTTT	CASSPGRGGTGLNTEAFF
TRBV7-8	TRBJ1-5	.	.	14	TGTGCCAGCAGCTTAGGAAGGGTCAATCAGCCCCAGCATTTT	CASSLGRVNQPQHF
TRBV2	TRBJ2-3	.	TRBD1	15	TGTGCCAGCAGCTACGGACAGGGGAGGACAGATACGCAGTATTTT	CASSYGQGRTDTQYF
TRBV3-1	TRBJ1-1	.	.	14	TGTGCCAGCAGCGGTGAATGGGGGGCCACTGAAGCTTTCTTT	CASSGEWGATEAFF
TRBV7-2	TRBJ2-5	.	.	13	TGTGCCAGCACCAACGGAGGGGGAGCGACCCAGTACTTC	CASTNGGGATQYF
TRBV7-2	TRBJ1-1	.	.	15	TGTGCCAGCAGTCTTAACGTGGGGGGAAGCACTGAAGCTTTCTTT	CASSLNVGGSTEAFF
TRBV3-1	TRBJ1-1	.	.	13	TGTGCCAGCAGCCCCCGGGATTACACTGAAGCTTTCTTT	CASSPRDYTEAFF
TRBV6-5	TRBJ1-2	few	.	12	TGTGCCAGCAGTAACTCTGCTAATGGCTACACCTTC	CASSNSANGYTF
TRBV11-2	TRBJ2-1	once	.	14	TGTGCCAGCAGCTTAGCGGGGCCAAACAATGAGCAGTTCTTC	CASSLAGPNNEQFF
TRBV5-1	TRBJ2-5	few	.	15	TGCGCCTCTCTTCCTGGGATAACTCTTCAAGAGACCCAGTACTTC	CASLPGITLQETQYF
TRBV20-1	TRBJ2-2	few	.	14	TGCAGTGCCCCACCTACAGGGGGGGGCGGGGAGCTGTTTTTT	CSAPPTGGGGELFF
TRBV7-2	TRBJ2-5	.	TRBD2	15	TGTGCCAGCAGCCCCCTAGCGGGGGGCGTGGAGACCCAGTACTTC	CASSPLAGGVETQYF
TRBV7-6	TRBJ2-7	.	.	14	TGTGCCAGCAGCTTAGAGACCGAGTCCTACGAGCAGTACTTC	CASSLETESYEQYF
TRBV28	TRBJ2-1	many	TRBD1	16	TGTGCCAGCAGCTCAAATCCGGGACAGATGACAATTGAGCAGTTCTTC	CASSSNPGQMTIEQFF
TRBV27	TRBJ2-2	.	TRBD2	17	TGTGCCAGCAGTCAGAGACTAGCGGGGAGCAAAACCGGGGAGCTGTTTTTT	CASSQRLAGSKTGELFF
TRBV29-1	TRBJ2-1	.	.	15	TGCAGCGTTGAACGTCGGGTAGGGACATACAATGAGCAGTTCTTC	CSVERRVGTYNEQFF
TRBV24-1	TRBJ1-2	.	.	13	TGTGCCACCAGTGATCCGATAACCGGGGGCTACACCTTC	CATSDPITGGYTF
TRBV12-3/TRBV12-4	TRBJ2-3	.	TRBD2	16	TGTGCCAGCAGTTCCCTGGCGGGGGGGTTCACAGATACGCAGTATTTT	CASSSLAGGFTDTQYF
TRBV12-3/TRBV12-4	TRBJ2-7	.	.	13	TGTGCCAGCACTTCTAGCTTCTCCTACGAGCAGTACTTC	CASTSSFSYEQYF
TRBV5-4	TRBJ2-2	.	.	14	TGTGCCAGCAGCCCCCGGACAGAGACCGGGGAGCTGTTTTTT	CASSPRTETGELFF
TRBV11-3	TRBJ1-5	few	.	17	TGTGCCAGCAGCCCAAGACAGGCCGCCTGGGGAAGTCAGCCCCAGCATTTT	CASSPRQAAWGSQPQHF
TRBV11-3	TRBJ2-5	.	TRBD2	15	TGTGCCAGCAGCTCCGGGGGGATGGACGGAAAGACCCAGTACTTC	CASSSGGMDGKTQYF
TRBV3-1	TRBJ2-2	few	.	16	TGTGCCAGCAGCCCGACCGCGGCAGTGGGCCCCGGGGAGCTGTTTTTT	CASSPTAAVGPGELFF
TRBV27	TRBJ2-3	.	.	13	TGTGCCAGCACCCAGGGGGGTACAGATACGCAGTATTTT	CASTQGGTDTQYF